These 20 T cell receptor beta chains share one sample of origin, sequenced in a study of blood T cell repertoires in COVID-19. This table comes from immunoSEQ multiplex PCR, and its TCRdb copy is limited to in-frame clones, with some not included. Counted here are approximately 90,000 clones, 80% to 90% occurring once; the ten biggest clones make up roughly 20%. The source material was peripheral blood. These receptors were taken from a woman older than 75 with acute or convalescent COVID-19.

The chain combines TRBV2 with TRBJ1-1; D possibly corresponds to TRBD1 (5 bases). The germline V gene encodes CDR1 SNHLY and CDR2 FYNNEI. The V gene lost 4 bases and the J gene lost 4 bases, with 13 bases spanning the gap. The CDR3 contains 14 residues. Written as DNA, the CDR3 is TGTGCCAGCAGTGGGACACGCAGTAGCACTGAAGCTTTCTTT. Translation gives CASSGTRSSTEAFF.

J is TRBJ1-2 and V is TRBV10-3; D is perhaps TRBD1 (5 bases). The ends were cut back, 7 bases at V and 2 bases at J, with 20 bases in the middle. Germline V CDR1 and CDR2: ENHRY, SYGVKD. The CDR3 is 16 residues long. The CDR3 DNA reads as TGTGCCATCACCCGGGGGACGACTGTAATGAACTATGGCTACACCTTC. Amino acid sequence: CAITRGTTVMNYGYTF.

This clone was observed a few times. V is TRBV25-1 and J is TRBJ2-7; D may be TRBD1 (6 bases). This CDR3 has 13 residues. Germline CDR1 reads MGHDK; CDR2 reads SYGVNS. Trimming removed 2 bases at V and 6 bases at J, with 11 bases between. CDR3 region: CASSELRGSEQYF. CDR3 DNA: TGTGCCAGCAGTGAACTAAGGGGGTCCGAGCAGTACTTC.

This clone was detected a few times. The chain couples TRBV7-2 to TRBJ1-4; D is unclear. Germline assignment: CDR1 SGHTA and CDR2 FQGNSA. V was shortened by 6 bases and J by 7 bases, with 15 bases between the two germline ends. The length of the CDR3 is 14 residues. The CDR3 here is CASSPTAVGEKLFF. In DNA form, the CDR3 reads TGTGCCAGCAGTCCTACAGCGGTAGGTGAAAAACTGTTTTTT.

The chain uses TRBV5-4 and TRBJ1-6; TRBD1 aligns across 8 bases. This CDR3 has 15 residues. V lost 1 base and J lost 10; bases outside the gene matches: 7. Germline CDR1 and CDR2: SGHNT and YYREEE (reference sequence). The CDR3 reads CASSLSTGEFSPLHF. The CDR3 bases are TGTGCCAGCAGCTTGTCGACAGGGGAATTCTCACCCCTCCACTTT.

A note on this clone: This sample includes further DNA sequences coding for the same CDR3. This chain uses TRBV5-1 with TRBJ1-5; 9 bases map to TRBD1. The trim removed 3 bases at V and 2 bases at J, leaving 3 bases unmatched. CDR1 is SGHRS, CDR2 YFSETQ, per germline. The CDR3 covers 15 residues. The CDR3 spells CASSWGQGGNQPQHF. CDR3 sequence (DNA): TGCGCCAGCAGCTGGGGACAGGGTGGCAATCAGCCCCAGCATTTT.

The chain couples TRBV5-4 to TRBJ1-4; D gene unclear. Germline V CDR1 and CDR2: SGHNT, YYREEE (reference sequence). This CDR3 comprises 15 residues. V lost 5 bases to trimming and J lost 0 bases, with 11 bases between them. Here the CDR3 reads CASRSGIATNEKLFF. The CDR3 region has the DNA TGTGCCAGCAGGAGCGGGATTGCAACTAATGAAAAACTGTTTTTT. The complete variable domain, with remaining parts taken from reference TRBV5-4 and TRBJ1-4, reads ETGVTQSPTHLIKTRGQQVTLRCSSQSGHNTVSWYQQALGQGPQFIFQYYREEENGRGNFPPRFSGLQFPNYSSELNVNALELDDSALYLCASRSGIATNEKLFFGSGTQLSVL.

This rearrangement joins TRBV2 to TRBJ1-4; D may be TRBD1 (5 bases). The V end was cut by 5 bases, the J end by 8 bases, with 15 bases between. The CDR3 loop spans 14 amino acids. Germline assignment: CDR1 SNHLY and CDR2 FYNNEI. The CDR3 DNA is TGTGCCAGCAGTTCTGGGGGGTCGGACGAAAAACTGTTTTTT. This codes for CASSSGGSDEKLFF.

The V and J genes are TRBV5-1 and TRBJ1-5; 8 bases are shared with TRBD1. This CDR3 region has 17 residues. V lost 0 bases and J lost 11; bases outside the gene matches: 16. Looked up from germline, CDR1 is SGHRS and CDR2 is YFSETQ. The CDR3, as DNA: TGCGCCAGCAGCTTGGGCCCCCAGGGGGCCGGCGGCGGGACCCAGCATTTT. Encoded protein: CASSLGPQGAGGGTQHF. The entire variable domain, with the rest obtained from reference TRBV5-1 and TRBJ1-5, is as follows: KAGVTQTPRYLIKTRGQQVTLSCSPISGHRSVSWYQQTPGQGLQFLFEYFSETQRNKGNFPGRFSGRQFSNSRSEMNVSTLELGDSALYLCASSLGPQGAGGGTQHFGDGTRLSIL.

This chain links TRBV9 with TRBJ2-1; 9 bases agree with TRBD2. The CDR3 contains 15 residues. Trimming removed 2 bases from V and 0 bases from J; junction bases left unmatched: 0. The V gene's germline CDR1 is SGDLS and CDR2 YYNGEE. In nucleotides, the CDR3 is TGTGCCAGCAGCGTGACTAGCGGCTCCTACAATGAGCAGTTCTTC. As protein: CASSVTSGSYNEQFF.

This clone was found once. The chain joins TRBV4-1 to TRBJ2-7; 9 nucleotides line up with TRBD1. CDR3 size: 14 residues. V lost 3 bases to trimming and J lost 2 bases; unmatched junction nucleotides: 2. The germline CDR1 and CDR2 sequences are MGHRA and YSYEKL. The CDR3 sequence is CASSHGTGTYEQYF. The CDR3, as DNA: TGCGCCAGCAGCCACGGGACAGGGACCTACGAGCAGTACTTC.

This clone has just one count. The chain has TRBV11-2 and TRBJ2-3, with 8 bases fitting TRBD1. The germline V gene encodes CDR1 SGHAT and CDR2 FQNNGV. The CDR3 totals 14 residues. The V gene end was trimmed by 11 bases and the J gene end by 1 base; junction bases not matched to a gene: 8. CDR3 bases: TGTGCCGGATCCAGGGGACAGGGCACAGATACGCAGTATTTT. It yields the protein CAGSRGQGTDTQYF.

A note on this clone: Distinct nucleotide sequences in the sample also encode this CDR3. The chain is built from TRBV5-1 and TRBJ1-1; TRBD1 matches at 7 bases. V shed 0 bases, J shed 5 bases, and the junction held 4 bases outside the gene matches. Germline V CDR1 and CDR2: SGHRS, YFSETQ. The CDR3 is made up of 14 amino acids. CDR3 sequence (DNA): TGCGCCAGCAGCTTGGGACAGGGATTTACTGAAGCTTTCTTT. It is translated as CASSLGQGFTEAFF.

The chain uses TRBV19 and TRBJ1-5; 7 bases are shared with TRBD1. The junction had 10 bases not matched to a gene; V was cut back by 11 bases and J by 3 bases. Germline values: CDR1 LNHDA, CDR2 SQIVND (reference sequence). The CDR3 contains 14 residues. In DNA form, the CDR3 reads TGTGCCGTTCATGACAGGGACCACAATCAGCCCCAGCATTTT. Amino acids: CAVHDRDHNQPQHF.

This chain uses TRBV5-6 with TRBJ2-5; D call uncertain. Germline CDR1 reads SGHDT; CDR2 reads YYEEEE. V gave up 4 bases and J gave up 7 bases, with 14 bases separating them. The CDR3 has 13 amino acids. The CDR3 nucleotides are TGTGCCAGCAGCGAGGTGGTTTCGGGGACCCAGTACTTC. Translation: CASSEVVSGTQYF.

The chain recombines TRBV24-1 with TRBJ2-1, with D perhaps TRBD1 (5 bases). V lost 5 bases, J lost 7 bases, and 11 bases lay in between. Per the germline V gene, CDR1 is KGHDR and CDR2 is SFDVKD. The CDR3 spans 13 residues. The CDR3 is CATSAGFWNEQFF. In DNA form, the CDR3 reads TGTGCCACCAGTGCAGGGTTTTGGAATGAGCAGTTCTTC.

This chain joins TRBV30 and TRBJ2-7; D perhaps matches TRBD1 (6 bases). The CDR3 has 13 residues. V was clipped by 7 bases and J by 2 bases, with 15 bases between them. Germline V CDR1 and CDR2: GTSNPN, SVGIG (reference sequence). This CDR3 is CAYVGDITYEQYF. CDR3 nucleotides: TGTGCCTATGTAGGGGACATCACCTACGAGCAGTACTTC. Combining the CDR3 with reference TRBV30 and TRBJ2-7 gives the whole variable domain SQTIHQWPATLVQPVGSPLSLECTVEGTSNPNLYWYRQAAGRGLQLLFYSVGIGQISSEVPQNLSASRPQDRQFILSSKKLLLSDSGFYLCAYVGDITYEQYFGPGTRLTVT.

The CDR3 coding sequence is TGTGCCAGCAGCCCCCCGGGGGGGGCATACTACGAGCAGTACTTC. Its protein product is CASSPPGGAYYEQYF. The V call is TRBV5-6, the J call TRBJ2-7; 8 bases align to TRBD2. Germline CDR1 reads SGHDT; CDR2 reads YYEEEE. CDR3 length: 15 residues. The V and J ends lost 4 bases and 3 bases, in that order; junction bases with no gene match: 9.

The rearrangement links TRBV19 to TRBJ1-5; D perhaps matches TRBD1 (5 bases). The CDR3 totals 12 residues. Trimming stripped 6 bases from V and 2 bases from J, with 5 bases between. Germline loops: CDR1 LNHDA, CDR2 SQIVND (reference sequence). CDR3 sequence: CASSRGNQPQHF. The CDR3 DNA reads TGTGCCAGTAGCAGGGGCAATCAGCCCCAGCATTTT.

The chain has TRBV5-1 and TRBJ1-1, with D perhaps matching TRBD1 (5 bases). The ends were cut back, 0 bases at V and 0 bases at J, with 6 bases in the middle. CDR1 and CDR2 (germline): SGHRS, YFSETQ. The CDR3 runs 14 residues. CDR3 loop: CASSLVGLNTEAFF. The CDR3 DNA sequence: TGCGCCAGCAGCTTGGTGGGGCTGAACACTGAAGCTTTCTTT.